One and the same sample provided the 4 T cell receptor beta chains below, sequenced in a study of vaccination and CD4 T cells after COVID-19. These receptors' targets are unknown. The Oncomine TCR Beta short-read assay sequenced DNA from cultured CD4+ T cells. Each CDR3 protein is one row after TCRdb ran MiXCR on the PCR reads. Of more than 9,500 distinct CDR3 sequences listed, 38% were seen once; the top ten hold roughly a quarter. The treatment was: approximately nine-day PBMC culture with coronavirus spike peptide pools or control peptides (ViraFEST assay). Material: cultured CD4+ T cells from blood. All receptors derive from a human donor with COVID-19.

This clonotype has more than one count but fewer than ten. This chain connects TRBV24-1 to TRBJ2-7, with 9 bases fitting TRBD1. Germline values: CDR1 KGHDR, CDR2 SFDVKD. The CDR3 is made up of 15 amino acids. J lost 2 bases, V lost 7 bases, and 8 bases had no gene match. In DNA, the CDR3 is TGTGCCACCAGCGCTACCGGGACAGGGACCTACGAGCAGTACTTC. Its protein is CATSATGTGTYEQYF.

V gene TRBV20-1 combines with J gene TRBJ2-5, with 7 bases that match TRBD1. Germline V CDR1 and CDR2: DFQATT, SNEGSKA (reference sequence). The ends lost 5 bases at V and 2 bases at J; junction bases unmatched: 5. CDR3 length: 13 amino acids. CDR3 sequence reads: CSAEKTGQETQYF. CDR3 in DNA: TGCAGTGCTGAAAAGACAGGGCAAGAGACCCAGTACTTC.

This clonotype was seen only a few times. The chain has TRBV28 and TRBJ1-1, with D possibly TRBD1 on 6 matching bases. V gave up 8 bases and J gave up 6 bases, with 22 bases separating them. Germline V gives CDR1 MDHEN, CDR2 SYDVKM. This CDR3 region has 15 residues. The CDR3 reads CASVMGGASAAEAFF. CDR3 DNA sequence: TGTGCCAGCGTCATGGGGGGGGCGAGTGCTGCTGAAGCTTTCTTT.

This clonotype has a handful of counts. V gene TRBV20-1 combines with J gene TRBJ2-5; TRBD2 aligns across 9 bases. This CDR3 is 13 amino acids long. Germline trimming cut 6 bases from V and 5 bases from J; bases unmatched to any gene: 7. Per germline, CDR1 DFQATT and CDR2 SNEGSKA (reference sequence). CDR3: CSARRGGLETQYF. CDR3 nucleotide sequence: TGCAGTGCACGGCGGGGGGGCCTTGAGACCCAGTACTTC.